This T cell receptor (beta chain) is from a study of blood T cell repertoires in COVID-19. About the research overall: Samples came from the United States, Italy and Spain, spanning acute and convalescent COVID-19. Sources were T cells, B-cell-depleted T cells, or PBMCs; the material itself was cDNA or gDNA.

There are 14 residues in the CDR3. Germline V lookup: CDR1 MNHEY, CDR2 SMNVEV (reference sequence). Losses at the gene ends were 6 bases for V and 7 bases for J; bases not matched to a gene: 7. Per the authors' pipeline: Reference gene primers were amplified, and this amplification served to estimate nucleated cell counts. Produced via immunoSEQ multiplex PCR; TCRdb's table is partial and in-frame only. The DNA gave D and trimming, while V, J and clone size come from that table. Counted here are about 240,000 clones, about nine tenths occurring once; the ten biggest clones make up 7.2%. Material for sequencing was peripheral blood. The receptor comes from a man between 60 and 70 years old who had recovered from COVID-19. V usage is TRBV27 and J usage is TRBJ1-2; 11 nucleotides line up with TRBD1. Written as DNA, the CDR3 is TGTGCCAGCAGCGGGGACAGGGGGTATGGTGGCTACACCTTC. Translated, it gives CASSGDRGYGGYTF.